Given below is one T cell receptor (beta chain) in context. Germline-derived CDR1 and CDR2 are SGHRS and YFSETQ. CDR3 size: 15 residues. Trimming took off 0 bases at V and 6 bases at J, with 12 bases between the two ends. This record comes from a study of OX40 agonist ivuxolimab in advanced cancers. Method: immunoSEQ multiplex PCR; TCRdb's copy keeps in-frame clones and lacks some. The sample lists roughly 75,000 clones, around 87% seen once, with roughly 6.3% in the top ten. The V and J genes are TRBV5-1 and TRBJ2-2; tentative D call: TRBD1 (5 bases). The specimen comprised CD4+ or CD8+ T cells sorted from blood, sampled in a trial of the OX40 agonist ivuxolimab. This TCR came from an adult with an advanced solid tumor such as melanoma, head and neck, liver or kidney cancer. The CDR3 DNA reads TGCGCCAGCAGCTTGGACAGACCACAGGCCGGGGAGCTGTTTTTT. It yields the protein CASSLDRPQAGELFF.